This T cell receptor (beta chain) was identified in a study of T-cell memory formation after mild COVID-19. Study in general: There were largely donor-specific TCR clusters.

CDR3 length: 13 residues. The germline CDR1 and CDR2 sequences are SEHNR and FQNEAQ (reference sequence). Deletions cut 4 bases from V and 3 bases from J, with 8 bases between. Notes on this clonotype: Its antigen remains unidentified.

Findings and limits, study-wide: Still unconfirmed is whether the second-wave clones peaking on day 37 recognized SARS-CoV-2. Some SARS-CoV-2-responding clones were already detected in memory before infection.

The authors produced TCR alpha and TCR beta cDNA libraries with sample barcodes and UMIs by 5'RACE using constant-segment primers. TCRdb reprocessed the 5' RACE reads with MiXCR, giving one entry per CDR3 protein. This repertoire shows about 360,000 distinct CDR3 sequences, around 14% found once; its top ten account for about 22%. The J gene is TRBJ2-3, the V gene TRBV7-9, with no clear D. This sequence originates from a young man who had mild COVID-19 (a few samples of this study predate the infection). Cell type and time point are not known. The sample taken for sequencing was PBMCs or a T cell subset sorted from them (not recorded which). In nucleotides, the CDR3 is TGTGCCAGCAGCTGGTCTAGTACAGATACGCAGTATTTT. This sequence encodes CASSWSSTDTQYF.